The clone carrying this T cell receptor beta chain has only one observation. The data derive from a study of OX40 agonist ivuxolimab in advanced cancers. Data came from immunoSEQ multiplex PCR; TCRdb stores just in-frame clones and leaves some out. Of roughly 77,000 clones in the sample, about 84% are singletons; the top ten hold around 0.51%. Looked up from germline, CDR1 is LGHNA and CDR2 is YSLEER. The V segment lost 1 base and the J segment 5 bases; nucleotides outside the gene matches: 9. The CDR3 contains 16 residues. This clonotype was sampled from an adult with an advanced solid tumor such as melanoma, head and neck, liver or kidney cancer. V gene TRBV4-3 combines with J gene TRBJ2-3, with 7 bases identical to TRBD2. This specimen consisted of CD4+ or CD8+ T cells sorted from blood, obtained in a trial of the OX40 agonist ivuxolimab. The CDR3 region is CASSQGGTTLLDTQYF. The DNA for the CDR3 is TGCGCCAGCAGCCAAGGTGGGACTACACTATTAGATACGCAGTATTTT.